This T cell receptor (beta chain) was identified during a study of T cells in Graves' hyperthyroidism and ophthalmopathy. Findings and caveats of the study: Most expanded thyroid clonotypes above 0.001 recurred in blood.

Not enrolled were patients with uncontrolled infection, other autoimmune disease, pregnancy or lactation. Using more than 7.5 ml of fresh peripheral blood, PBMCs were prepared. The length of the CDR3 is 15 residues. V lost 5 bases to trimming and J lost 3 bases; unmatched junction nucleotides: 7. CDR1 is KGHSH and CDR2 is LQKENI in the germline V gene. Regions amplified from RNA transcripts were the TCR beta CDR3 regions. With the HTBI primer set, the TCR CDR3 went through a first round of RT-PCR. Via MiXCR, TCRdb re-called the multiplex PCR reads, giving one row per CDR3 protein. The sample comprises around 450,000 distinct CDR3 sequences, roughly an eighth of which are singletons, and about 4.9% rests with the top ten. This clonotype was picked up a small number of times. Its antigen remains unidentified.

This receptor was obtained from a woman aged 18 to 35 with Graves' hyperthyroidism. V gene TRBV18 combines with J gene TRBJ1-2; 9 bases map to TRBD1. Sequencing was done on a sample of blood. DNA for the CDR3: TGTGCCAGCTCATCGGGACAGGGATCCTACTATGGCTACACCTTC. Its protein is CASSSGQGSYYGYTF.